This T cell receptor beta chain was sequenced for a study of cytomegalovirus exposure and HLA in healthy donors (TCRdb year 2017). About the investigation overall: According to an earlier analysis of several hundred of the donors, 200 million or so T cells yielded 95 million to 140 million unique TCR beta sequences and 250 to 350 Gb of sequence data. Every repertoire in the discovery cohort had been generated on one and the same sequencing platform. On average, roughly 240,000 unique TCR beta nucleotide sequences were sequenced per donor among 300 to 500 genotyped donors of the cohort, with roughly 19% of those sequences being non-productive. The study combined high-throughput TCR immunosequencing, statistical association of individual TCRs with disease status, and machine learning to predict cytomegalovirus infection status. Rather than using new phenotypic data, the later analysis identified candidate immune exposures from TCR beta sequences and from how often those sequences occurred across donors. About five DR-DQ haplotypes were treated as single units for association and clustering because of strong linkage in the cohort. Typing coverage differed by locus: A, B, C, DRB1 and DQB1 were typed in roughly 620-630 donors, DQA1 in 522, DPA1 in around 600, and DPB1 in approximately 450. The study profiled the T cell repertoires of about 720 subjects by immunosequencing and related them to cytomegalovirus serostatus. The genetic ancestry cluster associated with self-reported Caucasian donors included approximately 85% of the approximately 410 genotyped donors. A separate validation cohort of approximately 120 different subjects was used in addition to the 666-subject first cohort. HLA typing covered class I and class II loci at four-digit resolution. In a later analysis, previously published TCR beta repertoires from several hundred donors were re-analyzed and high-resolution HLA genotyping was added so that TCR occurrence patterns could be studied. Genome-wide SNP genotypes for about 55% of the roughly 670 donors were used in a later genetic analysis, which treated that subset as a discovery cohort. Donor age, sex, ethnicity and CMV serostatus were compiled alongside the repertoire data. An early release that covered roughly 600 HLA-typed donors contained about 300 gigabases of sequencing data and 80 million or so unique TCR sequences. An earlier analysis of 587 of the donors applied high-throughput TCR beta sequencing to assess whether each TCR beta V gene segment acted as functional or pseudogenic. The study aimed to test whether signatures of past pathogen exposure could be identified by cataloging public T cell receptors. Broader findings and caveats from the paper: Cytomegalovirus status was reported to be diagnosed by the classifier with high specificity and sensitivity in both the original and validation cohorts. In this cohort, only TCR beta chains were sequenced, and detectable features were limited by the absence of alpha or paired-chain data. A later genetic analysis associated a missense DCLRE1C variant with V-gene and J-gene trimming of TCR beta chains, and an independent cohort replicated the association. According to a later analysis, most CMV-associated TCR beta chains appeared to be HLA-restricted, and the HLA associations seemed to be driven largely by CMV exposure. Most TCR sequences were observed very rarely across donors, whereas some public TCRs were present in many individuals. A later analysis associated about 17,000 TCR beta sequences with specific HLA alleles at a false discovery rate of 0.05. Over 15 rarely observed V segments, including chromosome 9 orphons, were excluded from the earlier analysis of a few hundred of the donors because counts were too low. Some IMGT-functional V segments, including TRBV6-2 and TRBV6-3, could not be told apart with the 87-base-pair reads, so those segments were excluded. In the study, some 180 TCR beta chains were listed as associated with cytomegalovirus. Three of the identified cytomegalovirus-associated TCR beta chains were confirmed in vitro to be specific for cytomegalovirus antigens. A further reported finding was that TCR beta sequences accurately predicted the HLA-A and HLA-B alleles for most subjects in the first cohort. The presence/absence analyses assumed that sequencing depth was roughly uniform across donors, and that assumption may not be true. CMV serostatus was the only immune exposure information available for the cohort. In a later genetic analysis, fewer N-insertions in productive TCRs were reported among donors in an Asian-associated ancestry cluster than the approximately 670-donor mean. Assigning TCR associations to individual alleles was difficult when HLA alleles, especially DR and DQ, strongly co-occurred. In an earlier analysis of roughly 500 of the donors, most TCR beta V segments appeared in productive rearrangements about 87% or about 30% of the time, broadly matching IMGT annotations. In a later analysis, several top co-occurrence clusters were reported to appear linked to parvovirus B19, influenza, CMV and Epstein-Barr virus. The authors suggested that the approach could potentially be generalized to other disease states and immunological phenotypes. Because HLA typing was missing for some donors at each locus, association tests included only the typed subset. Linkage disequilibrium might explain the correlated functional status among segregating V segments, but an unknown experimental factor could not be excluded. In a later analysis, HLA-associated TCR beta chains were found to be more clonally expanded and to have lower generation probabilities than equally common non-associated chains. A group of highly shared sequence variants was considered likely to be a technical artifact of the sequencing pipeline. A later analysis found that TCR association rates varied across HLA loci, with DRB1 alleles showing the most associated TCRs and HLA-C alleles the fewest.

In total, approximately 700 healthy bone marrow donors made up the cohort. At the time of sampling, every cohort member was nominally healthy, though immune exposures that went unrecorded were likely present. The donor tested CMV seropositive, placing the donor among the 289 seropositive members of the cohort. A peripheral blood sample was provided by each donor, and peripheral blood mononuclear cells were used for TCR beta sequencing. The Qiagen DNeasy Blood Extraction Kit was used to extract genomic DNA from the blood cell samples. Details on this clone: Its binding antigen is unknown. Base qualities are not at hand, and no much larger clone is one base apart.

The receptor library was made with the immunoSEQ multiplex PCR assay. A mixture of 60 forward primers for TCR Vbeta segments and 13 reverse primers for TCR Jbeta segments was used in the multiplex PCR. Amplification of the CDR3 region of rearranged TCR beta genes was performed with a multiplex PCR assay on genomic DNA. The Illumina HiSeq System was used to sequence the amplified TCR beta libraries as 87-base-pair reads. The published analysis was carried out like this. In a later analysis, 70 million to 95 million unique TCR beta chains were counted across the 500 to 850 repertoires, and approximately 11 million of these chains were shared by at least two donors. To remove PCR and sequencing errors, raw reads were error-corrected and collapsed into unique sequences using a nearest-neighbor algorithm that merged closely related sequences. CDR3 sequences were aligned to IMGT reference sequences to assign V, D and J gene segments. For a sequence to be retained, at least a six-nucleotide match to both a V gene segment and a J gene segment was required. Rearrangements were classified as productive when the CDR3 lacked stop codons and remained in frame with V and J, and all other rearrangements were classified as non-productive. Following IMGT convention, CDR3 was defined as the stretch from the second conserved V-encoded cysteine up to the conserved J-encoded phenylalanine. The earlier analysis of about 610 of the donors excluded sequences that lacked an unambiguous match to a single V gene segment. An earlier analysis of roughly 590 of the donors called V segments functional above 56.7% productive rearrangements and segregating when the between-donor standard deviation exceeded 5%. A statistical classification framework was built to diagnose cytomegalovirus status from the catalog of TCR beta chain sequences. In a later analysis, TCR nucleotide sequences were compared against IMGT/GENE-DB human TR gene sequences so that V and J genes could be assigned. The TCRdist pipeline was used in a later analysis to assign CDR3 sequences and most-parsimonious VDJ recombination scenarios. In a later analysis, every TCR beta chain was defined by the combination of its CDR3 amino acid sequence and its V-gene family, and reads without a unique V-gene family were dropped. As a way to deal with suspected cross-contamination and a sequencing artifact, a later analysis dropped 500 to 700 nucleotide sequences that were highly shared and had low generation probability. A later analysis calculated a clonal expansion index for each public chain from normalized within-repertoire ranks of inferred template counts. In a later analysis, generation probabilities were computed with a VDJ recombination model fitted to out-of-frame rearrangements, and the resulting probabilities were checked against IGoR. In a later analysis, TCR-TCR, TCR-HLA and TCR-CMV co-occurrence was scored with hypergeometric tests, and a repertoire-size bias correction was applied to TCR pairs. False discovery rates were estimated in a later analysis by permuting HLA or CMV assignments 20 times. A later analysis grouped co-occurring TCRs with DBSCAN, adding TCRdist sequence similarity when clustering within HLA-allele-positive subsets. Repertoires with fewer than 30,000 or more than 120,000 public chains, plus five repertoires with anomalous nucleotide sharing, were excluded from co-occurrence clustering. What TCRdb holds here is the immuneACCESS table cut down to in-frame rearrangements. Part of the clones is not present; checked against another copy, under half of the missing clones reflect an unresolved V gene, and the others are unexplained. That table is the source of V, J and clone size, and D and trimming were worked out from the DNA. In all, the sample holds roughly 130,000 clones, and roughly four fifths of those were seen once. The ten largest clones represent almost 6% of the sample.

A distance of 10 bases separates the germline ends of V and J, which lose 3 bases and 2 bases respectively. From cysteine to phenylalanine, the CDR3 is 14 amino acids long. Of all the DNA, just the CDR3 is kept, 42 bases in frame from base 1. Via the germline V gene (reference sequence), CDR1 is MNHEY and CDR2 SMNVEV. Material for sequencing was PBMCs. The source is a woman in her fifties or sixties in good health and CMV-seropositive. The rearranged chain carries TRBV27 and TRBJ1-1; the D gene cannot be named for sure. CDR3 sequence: CASSLSLTNTEAFF. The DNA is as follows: TGTGCCAGCAGTTTGTCTCTAACCAACACTGAAGCTTTCTTT.